This T cell receptor (beta chain) was obtained from a study of T cell changes during pregnancy in multiple sclerosis. Repertoires were generated with immunoSEQ multiplex PCR, while TCRdb's copy carries only in-frame clones and drops some. The repertoire holds 95,000 to 100,000 clones, with more than 85% as singletons. The CDR3 contains 18 residues. Per the germline V gene, CDR1 is MGHDK and CDR2 is SYGVNS. V dropped 3 bases and J dropped 2 bases, with 22 bases sitting between them. The clonotype was recovered from a female donor with multiple sclerosis, enrolled in a pregnancy study. The sequencing used peripheral blood, collected in the second trimester of pregnancy. The chain employs TRBV25-1 and TRBJ2-5; possibly TRBD1 for D (6 bases). DNA of the CDR3: TGTGCCAGCAGTGATCGTAGGGTAGGAGTACAGGGACAAGAGACCCAGTACTTC. Translation gives CASSDRRVGVQGQETQYF.